This is a list of T cell receptor beta chains from one sample in a study of cytomegalovirus exposure and HLA in healthy donors. TCRdb's copy holds only in-frame clones and misses some; the assay was immunoSEQ multiplex PCR. The table has approximately 240,000 clones, around nine tenths seen once. The sequencing sample was made of PBMCs. The receptor source for this set is a woman aged 18-29 years in good health and CMV-seronegative. Each CDR3 is given without its conserved first and last residue.

j_call v_call cdr3_aa
TRBJ2-3 TRBV7-3 ASSPSGTSVNTQY
TRBJ1-1 TRBV30 AWTLQGADTEAF
TRBJ2-1 TRBV9 ASSPPPTSGHSSYNEQF
TRBJ1-5 TRBV2 ASRLQTGNQPQH
TRBJ1-1 TRBV19 ASSMTGTGRTEAF
TRBJ1-1 TRBV9 ASSAGGTGDQAF
TRBJ2-3 TRBV7-9 ASSPGQGPDTQY
TRBJ1-5 TRBV5-1 ASSLRVGGQPQH
TRBJ2-1 TRBV6-5 ASSYGASNEQF
TRBJ1-2 TRBV6-5 ASSSRGRQGGYT
TRBJ1-2 TRBV18 ASTSGQADSRGYT
TRBJ1-4 TRBV27 ASSLGWDRGREKLF
TRBJ2-1 TRBV5-1 ASSLGTSGSIVEQF
TRBJ2-7 TRBV29-1 SAGGAGGPYEQY
TRBJ1-4 TRBV19 ASNSRENEKLF
TRBJ2-3 TRBV4-1 ASSQDVSGSFTDTQY
TRBJ1-4 TRBV4-1 ASSQDGGGFGEKLF
TRBJ2-7 TRBV5-1 ASSPLSGRGLKQY
TRBJ1-2 TRBV10-3 AISEVGVYGYT
TRBJ2-7 TRBV6-1 ASSERLAPAYEQY
TRBJ2-1 TRBV27 ASSRVWDLPNEQF
TRBJ1-2 TRBV6-5 ASSTQGALEGYT
TRBJ1-2 TRBV10-3 AIRPSTANYGYT
TRBJ1-5 TRBV19 ASSADRFPNQPQH
TRBJ2-7 TRBV27 ASSLASGAYEQY
TRBJ1-5 TRBV7-9 ASSFDSSNQPQH
TRBJ1-4 TRBV7-2 ASSPGQGNVKLF
TRBJ2-7 TRBV5-6 ASSHLGSGTGASYEQY
TRBJ2-2 TRBV4-1 ASSQLRTGFTGELF
TRBJ1-5 TRBV6-1 ASRTTGAPQH
TRBJ2-7 TRBV6-5 ASRSLAEGPYEQY
TRBJ2-7 TRBV5-6 ASSLGPGNEQY
TRBJ1-1 TRBV11-3 ASSPRTGANTEAF
TRBJ2-1 TRBV7-9 ASSLGRTEQF
TRBJ2-4 TRBV9 ASSVAGGGIQY
TRBJ2-1 TRBV6-1 ASSENWSSYNEQF
TRBJ1-2 TRBV15 ATSRESVSPYT
TRBJ1-1 TRBV14 ASSQAGRGEAF
TRBJ1-2 TRBV6-6 ASSYSGGEGYGYT
TRBJ1-2 TRBV15 ATSNRAEAGVVGYT
TRBJ2-7 TRBV4-2 ASSQERFYEQY
TRBJ2-3 TRBV6-4 ASSDASEASTDTQY
TRBJ2-7 TRBV30 AWSLKFGRYEQY
TRBJ2-3 TRBV2 AITQGGRGNTDTQY
TRBJ2-3 TRBV7-9 ASSPPGRADTQY
TRBJ1-5 TRBV30 AWSDPTGRRHQPQH
TRBJ2-1 TRBV2 ASSEVLAGGPNDEQF
TRBJ2-5 TRBV19 ASSTGRESETQY
TRBJ2-1 TRBV30 AWTPGLVYNEQF
TRBJ1-5 TRBV29-1 SVGGGAQPQH
TRBJ1-1 TRBV28 ASRPKQGWTEAF
TRBJ1-2 TRBV5-1 ASSLTGDDGYT
TRBJ2-2 TRBV2 ASSGGGHVNTGELF
TRBJ2-2 TRBV2 ASSGGQILPGELF
TRBJ2-2 TRBV30 AWNGLAHTGELF
TRBJ1-5 TRBV7-8 ASSLAPSNQPQH
TRBJ1-5 TRBV18 ASSPMESNQPQH
TRBJ2-7 TRBV5-4 ASSLDITYEQY
TRBJ1-1 TRBV5-1 ASSSQINGVGNTEAF
TRBJ1-3 TRBV30 AWSLRQWDTIY